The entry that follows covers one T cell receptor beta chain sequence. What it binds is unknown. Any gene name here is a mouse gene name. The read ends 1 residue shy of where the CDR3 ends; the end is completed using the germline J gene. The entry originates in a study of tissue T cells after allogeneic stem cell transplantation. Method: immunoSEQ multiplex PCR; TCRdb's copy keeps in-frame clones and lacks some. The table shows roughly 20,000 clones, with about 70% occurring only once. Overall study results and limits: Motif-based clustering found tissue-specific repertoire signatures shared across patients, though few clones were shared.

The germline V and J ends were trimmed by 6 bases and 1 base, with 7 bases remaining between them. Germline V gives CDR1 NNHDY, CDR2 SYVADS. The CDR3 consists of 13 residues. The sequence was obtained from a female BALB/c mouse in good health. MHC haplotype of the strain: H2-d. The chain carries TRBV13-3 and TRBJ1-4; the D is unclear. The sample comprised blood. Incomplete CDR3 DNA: TGTGCCAGCAACGGAAATTCCAACGAAAGATTATTT. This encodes CASNGNSNERLF. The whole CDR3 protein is CASNGNSNERLFF.